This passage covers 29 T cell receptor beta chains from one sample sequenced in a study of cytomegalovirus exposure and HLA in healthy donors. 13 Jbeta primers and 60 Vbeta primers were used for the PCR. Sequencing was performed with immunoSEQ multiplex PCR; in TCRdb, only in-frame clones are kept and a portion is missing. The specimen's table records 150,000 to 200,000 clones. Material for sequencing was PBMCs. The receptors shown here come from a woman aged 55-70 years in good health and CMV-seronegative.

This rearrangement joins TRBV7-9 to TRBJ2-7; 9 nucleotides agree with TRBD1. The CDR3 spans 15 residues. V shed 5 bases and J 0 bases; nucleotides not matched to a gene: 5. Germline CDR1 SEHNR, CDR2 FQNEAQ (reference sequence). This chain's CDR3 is CASSPKGQGSYEQYF. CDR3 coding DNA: TGTGCCAGCAGCCCAAAGGGACAGGGCTCCTACGAGCAGTACTTC.

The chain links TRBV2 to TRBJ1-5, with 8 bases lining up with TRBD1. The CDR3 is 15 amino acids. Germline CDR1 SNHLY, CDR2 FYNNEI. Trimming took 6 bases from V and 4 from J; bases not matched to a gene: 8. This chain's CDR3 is CASRIQGGGNQPQHF. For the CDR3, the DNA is TGTGCCAGCAGGATACAGGGGGGCGGAAATCAGCCCCAGCATTTT. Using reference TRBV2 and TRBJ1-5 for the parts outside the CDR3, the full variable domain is EPEVTQTPSHQVTQMGQEVILRCVPISNHLYFYWYRQILGQKVEFLVSFYNNEISEKSEIFDDQFSVERPDGSNFTLKIRSTKLEDSAMYFCASRIQGGGNQPQHFGDGTRLSIL.

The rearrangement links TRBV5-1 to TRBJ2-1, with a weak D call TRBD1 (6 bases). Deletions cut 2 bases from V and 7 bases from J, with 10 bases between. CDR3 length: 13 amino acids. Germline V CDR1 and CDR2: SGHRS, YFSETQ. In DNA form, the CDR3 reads TGCGCCAGCAGCTTAGGGGGACAAAATGAGCAGTTCTTC. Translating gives CASSLGGQNEQFF.

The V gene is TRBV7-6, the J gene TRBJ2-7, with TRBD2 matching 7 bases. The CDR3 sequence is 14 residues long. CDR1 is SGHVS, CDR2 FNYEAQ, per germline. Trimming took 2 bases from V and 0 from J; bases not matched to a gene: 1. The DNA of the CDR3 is TGTGCCAGCAGCTTATGGACTAGCTCCTACGAGCAGTACTTC. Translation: CASSLWTSSYEQYF. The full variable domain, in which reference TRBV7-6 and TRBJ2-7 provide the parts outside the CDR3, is GAGVSQSPRYKVTKRGQDVALRCDPISGHVSLYWYRQALGQGPEFLTYFNYEAQQDKSGLPNDRFSAERPEGSISTLTIQRTEQRDSAMYRCASSLWTSSYEQYFGPGTRLTVT.

The CDR3 protein is CASSPGTGTSSEKLFF. The CDR3 bases are TGTGCCAGCAGCCCCGGGACAGGGACTTCAAGTGAAAAACTGTTTTTT. The rearrangement links TRBV7-2 to TRBJ1-4, with TRBD1 matching 9 bases. The CDR3 totals 16 residues. V was clipped by 5 bases and J by 7 bases; unmatched bases: 11. Germline assignment: CDR1 SGHTA and CDR2 FQGNSA.

The CDR3 nucleotides read TGTGCCAGCAGTGAAAGCTACTCTGGAAACACCATATATTTT. Translating it yields CASSESYSGNTIYF. The V call is TRBV2, the J call TRBJ1-3; D remains unclear. The CDR3 totals 14 residues. V was clipped by 2 bases and J by 0 bases, with 5 bases between them. The germline CDR1 and CDR2 sequences are SNHLY and FYNNEI.

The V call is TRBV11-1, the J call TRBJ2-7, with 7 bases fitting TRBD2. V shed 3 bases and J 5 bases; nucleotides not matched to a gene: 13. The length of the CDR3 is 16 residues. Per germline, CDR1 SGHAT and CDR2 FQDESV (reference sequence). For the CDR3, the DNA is TGTGCCAGCAGCTTCCTTCACAGCGGGGCGTTGAACGAGCAGTACTTC. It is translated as CASSFLHSGALNEQYF.

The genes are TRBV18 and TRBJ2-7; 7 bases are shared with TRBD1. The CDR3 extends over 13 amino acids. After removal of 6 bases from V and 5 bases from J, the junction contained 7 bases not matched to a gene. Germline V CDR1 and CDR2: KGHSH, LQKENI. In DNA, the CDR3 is TGTGCCAGCTCCGTCAGACAGGGAAACGAGCAGTACTTC. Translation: CASSVRQGNEQYF.

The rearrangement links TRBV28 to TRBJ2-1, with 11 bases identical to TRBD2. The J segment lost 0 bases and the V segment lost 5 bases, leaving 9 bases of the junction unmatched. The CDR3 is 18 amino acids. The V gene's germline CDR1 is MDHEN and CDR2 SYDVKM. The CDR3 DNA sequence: TGTGCCAGCAGTGGTCCGGGACTAGCGGCTAGCTCCTACAATGAGCAGTTCTTC. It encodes CASSGPGLAASSYNEQFF.

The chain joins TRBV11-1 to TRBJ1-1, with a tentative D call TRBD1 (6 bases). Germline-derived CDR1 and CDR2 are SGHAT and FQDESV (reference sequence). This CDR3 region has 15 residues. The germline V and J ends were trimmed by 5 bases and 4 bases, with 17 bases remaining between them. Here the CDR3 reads CASSRMARGLTEAFF. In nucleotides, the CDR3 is TGTGCCAGCAGCCGGATGGCCAGGGGCCTCACTGAAGCTTTCTTT.

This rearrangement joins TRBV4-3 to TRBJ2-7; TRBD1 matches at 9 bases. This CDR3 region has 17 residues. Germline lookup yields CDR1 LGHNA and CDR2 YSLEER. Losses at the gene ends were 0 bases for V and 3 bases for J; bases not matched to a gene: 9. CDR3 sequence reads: CASSQDLLDRGIYEQYF. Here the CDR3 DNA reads TGCGCCAGCAGCCAAGATCTTCTCGACAGGGGGATCTACGAGCAGTACTTC.

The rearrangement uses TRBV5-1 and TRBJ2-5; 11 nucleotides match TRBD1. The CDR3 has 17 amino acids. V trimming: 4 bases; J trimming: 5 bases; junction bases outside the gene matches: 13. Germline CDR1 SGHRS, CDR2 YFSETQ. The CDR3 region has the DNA TGCGCCAGCAGCAGATACCGCGGGACAGGGGGAGAGGAGACCCAGTACTTC. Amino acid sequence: CASSRYRGTGGEETQYF.

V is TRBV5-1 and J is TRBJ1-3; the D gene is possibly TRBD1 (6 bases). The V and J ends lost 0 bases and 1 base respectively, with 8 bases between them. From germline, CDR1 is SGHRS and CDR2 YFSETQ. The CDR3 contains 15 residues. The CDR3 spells CASSLGQESGNTIYF. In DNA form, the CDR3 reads TGCGCCAGCAGCTTGGGACAGGAATCTGGAAACACCATATATTTT.

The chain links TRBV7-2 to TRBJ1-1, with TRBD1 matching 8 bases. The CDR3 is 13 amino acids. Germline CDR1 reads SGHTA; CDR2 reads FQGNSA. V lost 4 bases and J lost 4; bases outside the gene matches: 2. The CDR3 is CASSSQGGTEAFF. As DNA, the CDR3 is TGTGCCAGCAGCTCACAGGGGGGCACTGAAGCTTTCTTT.

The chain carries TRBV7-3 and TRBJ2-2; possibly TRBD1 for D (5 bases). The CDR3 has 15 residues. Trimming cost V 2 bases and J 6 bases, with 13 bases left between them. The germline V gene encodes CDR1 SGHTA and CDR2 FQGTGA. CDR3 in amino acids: CASSLQRTQAGELFF. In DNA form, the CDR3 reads TGTGCCAGCAGCTTACAAAGGACACAAGCCGGGGAGCTGTTTTTT.

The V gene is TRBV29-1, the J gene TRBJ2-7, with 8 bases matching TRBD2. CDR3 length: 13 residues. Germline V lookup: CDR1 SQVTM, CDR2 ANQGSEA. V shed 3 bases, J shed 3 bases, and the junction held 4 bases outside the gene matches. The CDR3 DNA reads TGCAGCGTTGAGGAAGCGGGGGTCTACGAGCAGTACTTC. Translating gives CSVEEAGVYEQYF.

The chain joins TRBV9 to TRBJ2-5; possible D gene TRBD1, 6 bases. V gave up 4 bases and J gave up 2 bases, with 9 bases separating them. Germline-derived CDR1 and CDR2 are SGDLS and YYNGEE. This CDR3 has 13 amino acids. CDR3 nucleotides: TGTGCCAGCAGCATAGGACAGCAAGAGACCCAGTACTTC. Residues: CASSIGQQETQYF.

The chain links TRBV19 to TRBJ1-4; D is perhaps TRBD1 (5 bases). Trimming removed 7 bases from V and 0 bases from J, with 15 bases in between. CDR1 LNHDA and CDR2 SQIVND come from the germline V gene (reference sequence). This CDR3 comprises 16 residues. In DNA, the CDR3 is TGTGCCAGTAACGATCCTACAGGAGCAACTAATGAAAAACTGTTTTTT. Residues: CASNDPTGATNEKLFF.

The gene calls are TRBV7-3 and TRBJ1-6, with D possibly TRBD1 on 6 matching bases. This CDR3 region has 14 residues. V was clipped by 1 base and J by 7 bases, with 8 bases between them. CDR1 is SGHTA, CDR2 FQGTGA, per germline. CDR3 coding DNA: TGTGCCAGCAGCTTAAACAGGGCCAATTCACCCCTCCACTTT. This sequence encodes CASSLNRANSPLHF. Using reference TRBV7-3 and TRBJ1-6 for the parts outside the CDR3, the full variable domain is GAGVSQTPSNKVTEKGKYVELRCDPISGHTALYWYRQSLGQGPEFLIYFQGTGAADDSGLPNDRFFAVRPEGSVSTLKIQRTERGDSAVYLCASSLNRANSPLHFGNGTRLTVT.

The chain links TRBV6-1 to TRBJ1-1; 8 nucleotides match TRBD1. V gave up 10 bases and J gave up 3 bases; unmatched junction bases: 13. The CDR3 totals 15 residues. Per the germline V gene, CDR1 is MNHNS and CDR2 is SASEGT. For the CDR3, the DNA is TGTGCCACCGAAGACCCAGGGGGCGAGGACACTGAAGCTTTCTTT. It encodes CATEDPGGEDTEAFF.

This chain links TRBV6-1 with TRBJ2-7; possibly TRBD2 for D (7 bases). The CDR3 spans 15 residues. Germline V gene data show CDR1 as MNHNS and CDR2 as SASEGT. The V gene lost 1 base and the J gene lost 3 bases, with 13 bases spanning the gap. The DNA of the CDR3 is TGTGCCAGCAGTGAAGATGGGAGGGGGGTCTACGAGCAGTACTTC. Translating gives CASSEDGRGVYEQYF.

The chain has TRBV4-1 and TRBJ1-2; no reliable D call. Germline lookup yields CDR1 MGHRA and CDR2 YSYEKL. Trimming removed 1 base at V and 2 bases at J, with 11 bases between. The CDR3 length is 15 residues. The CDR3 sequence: CASSQAAGQNYGYTF. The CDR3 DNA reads TGCGCCAGCAGCCAAGCGGCAGGCCAGAACTATGGCTACACCTTC.

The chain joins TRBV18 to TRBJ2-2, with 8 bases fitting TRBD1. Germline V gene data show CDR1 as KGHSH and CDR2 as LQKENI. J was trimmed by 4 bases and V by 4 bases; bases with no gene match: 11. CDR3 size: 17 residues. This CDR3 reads CASSRQGPDRGTGELFF. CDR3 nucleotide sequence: TGTGCCAGCTCACGGCAAGGCCCAGACAGGGGCACCGGGGAGCTGTTTTTT. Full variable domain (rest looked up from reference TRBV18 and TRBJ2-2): NAGVMQNPRHLVRRRGQEARLRCSPMKGHSHVYWYRQLPEEGLKFMVYLQKENIIDESGMPKERFSAEFPKEGPSILRIQQVVRGDSAAYFCASSRQGPDRGTGELFFGEGSRLTVL.

CDR3 sequence reads: CSDAGNTEAFF. The CDR3 DNA reads as TGCAGCGATGCGGGGAACACTGAAGCTTTCTTT. The chain uses TRBV20-1 and TRBJ1-1; no clear D. This CDR3 contains 11 residues. Germline CDR1 is DFQATT and CDR2 is SNEGSKA (reference sequence).

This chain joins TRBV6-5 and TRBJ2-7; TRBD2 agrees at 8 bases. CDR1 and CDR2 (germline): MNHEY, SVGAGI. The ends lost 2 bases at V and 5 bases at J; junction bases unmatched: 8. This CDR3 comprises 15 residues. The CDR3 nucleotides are TGTGCCAGCAGTTACGAGGGGACTAGTGTGCACGAGCAGTACTTC. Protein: CASSYEGTSVHEQYF.

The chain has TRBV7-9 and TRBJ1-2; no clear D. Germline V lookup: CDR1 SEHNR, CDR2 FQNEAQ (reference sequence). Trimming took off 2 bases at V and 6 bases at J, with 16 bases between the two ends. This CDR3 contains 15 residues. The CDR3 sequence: CASSLRIAELDGYTF. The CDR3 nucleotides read TGTGCCAGCAGCTTACGTATTGCGGAGTTGGATGGCTACACCTTC.

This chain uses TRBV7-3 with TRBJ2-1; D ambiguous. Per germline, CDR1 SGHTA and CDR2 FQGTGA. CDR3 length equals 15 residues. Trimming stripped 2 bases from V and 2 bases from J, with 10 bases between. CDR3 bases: TGTGCCAGCAGCTTAGGCCCCAGTCCCTACAATGAGCAGTTCTTC. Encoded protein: CASSLGPSPYNEQFF.

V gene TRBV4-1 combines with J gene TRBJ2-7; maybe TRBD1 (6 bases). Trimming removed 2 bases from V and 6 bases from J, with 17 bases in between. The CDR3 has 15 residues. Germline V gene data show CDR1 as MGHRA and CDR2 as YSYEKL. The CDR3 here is CASSQPRDKGSEQYF. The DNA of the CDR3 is TGCGCCAGCAGCCAACCCCGGGACAAGGGATCCGAGCAGTACTTC.

CDR3 nucleotides: TGTGCCAGCACACTTCGGGGGACTAGCCACAATGAGCAGTTCTTC. Its translation is CASTLRGTSHNEQFF. The chain is built from TRBV5-8 and TRBJ2-1; 9 bases are shared with TRBD2. Germline V gene sequence: CDR1 SGHTS, CDR2 YDEGEE. The CDR3 consists of 15 residues. The V segment lost 6 bases and the J segment 5 bases; nucleotides outside the gene matches: 9.